This TCR beta chain was retrieved from a study of tumor-infiltrating lymphocytes in primary liver carcinoma. Unsorted whole blood supplied the RNA, and germline DNA was extracted too. cDNA specific to TCR beta was made from around 450 ng of total RNA, with a constant-region primer employed for priming. Construction of TCR beta libraries relied on three successive nested multiplex PCR rounds employing slightly modified ARM-PCR. In the first two PCR rounds, TRBV1-TRBV30 forward primers were paired with a C-beta reverse primer, and each round lasted roughly 10 cycles. From the multiplex PCR reads, TCRdb called clonotypes with MiXCR, one entry per CDR3 protein. The sample shows about 180,000 distinct CDR3 sequences, 50% to 75% of them seen only once. Germline values: CDR1 SNHLY, CDR2 FYNNEI. This CDR3 has 15 residues. Trimming took off 6 bases at V and 10 bases at J, with 19 bases between the two ends.

The sequencing input was peripheral blood. The genes are TRBV2 and TRBJ1-6; no definite D call. This clonotype originated in a man aged 35 to 55 with primary liver carcinoma and hepatitis B virus infection. The CDR3 DNA follows: TGTGCCAGCAGGTCTACGGACTATCAAACCTCACCCCTCCACTTT. Its translation is CASRSTDYQTSPLHF.